Below, 32 T cell receptor beta chains from the same sample are listed, as sequenced in a study of T cell responses to AZD1222 COVID-19 vaccine. Method: immunoSEQ multiplex PCR; TCRdb's copy keeps in-frame clones and lacks some. This sample has more than 140,000 clones; around nine tenths occur once, and the top ten carry 4.5% to 6.5%. The sequenced sample was peripheral blood, obtained on day 0 of AZD1222 vaccination. Receptors were obtained from an adult in good health.

This sequence joins TRBV7-2 and TRBJ1-4, with 7 positions matching TRBD1. Germline CDR1 SGHTA, CDR2 FQGNSA. V lost 1 base, J lost 0 bases, and 2 bases stayed unmatched. This CDR3 comprises 16 residues. For the CDR3, the DNA is TGTGCCAGCAGCTTAGTCGGACAGGCAACTAATGAAAAACTGTTTTTT. Amino acids: CASSLVGQATNEKLFF.

The CDR3 protein is CASKRLTGTGEEKLFF. DNA of the CDR3: TGTGCCAGCAAGAGACTTACCGGGACAGGGGAAGAAAAACTGTTTTTT. The gene calls are TRBV28 and TRBJ1-4, with 10 bases that match TRBD1. Germline V gene sequence: CDR1 MDHEN, CDR2 SYDVKM. V was clipped by 7 bases and J by 8 bases; unmatched bases: 13. This CDR3 comprises 16 residues.

This chain links TRBV28 with TRBJ2-2; TRBD1 aligns across 11 bases. There are 16 residues in the CDR3. Germline CDR1 reads MDHEN; CDR2 reads SYDVKM. J gave up 6 bases and V 3 bases, and 6 bases lay outside the gene matches. CDR3 loop: CASSLWGQGVSGELFF. The DNA of the CDR3 is TGTGCCAGCAGTTTGTGGGGACAGGGGGTTTCCGGGGAGCTGTTTTTT. The variable domain in full, completed from reference TRBV28 and TRBJ2-2, reads DVKVTQSSRYLVKRTGEKVFLECVQDMDHENMFWYRQDPGLGLRLIYFSYDVKMKEKGDIPEGYSVSREKKERFSLILESASTNQTSMYLCASSLWGQGVSGELFFGEGSRLTVL.

The chain combines TRBV12-5 with TRBJ1-6; TRBD1 aligns across 7 bases. Germline CDR1 and CDR2: LGHNT and FRNRAP. This CDR3 spans 16 amino acids. V was clipped by 0 bases and J by 5 bases; unmatched bases: 4. The CDR3 DNA reads as TGTGCTAGTGGTTTGGTTGGGGACAGTCATAATTCACCCCTCCACTTT. This sequence encodes CASGLVGDSHNSPLHF.

The V call is TRBV9, the J call TRBJ2-3, with D possibly matching TRBD2 (6 bases). Trimming removed 2 bases from V and 6 bases from J, with 16 bases in between. Germline V CDR1 and CDR2: SGDLS, YYNGEE. The CDR3 runs to 15 residues. CDR3 amino acids: CASSVIPSALDTQYF. The DNA for the CDR3 is TGTGCCAGCAGCGTGATCCCTAGCGCATTGGATACGCAGTATTTT. Combining the CDR3 with reference TRBV9 and TRBJ2-3 gives the whole variable domain DSGVTQTPKHLITATGQRVTLRCSPRSGDLSVYWYQQSLDQGLQFLIQYYNGEERAKGNILERFSAQQFPDLHSELNLSSLELGDSALYFCASSVIPSALDTQYFGPGTRLTVL.

The chain employs TRBV19 and TRBJ2-1; TRBD2 matches at 9 bases. The V gene's germline CDR1 is LNHDA and CDR2 SQIVND (reference sequence). J gave up 0 bases and V 3 bases, and 3 bases lay outside the gene matches. This CDR3 contains 16 residues. CDR3 sequence reads: CASSILAGSSYNEQFF. CDR3 coding DNA: TGTGCCAGTAGTATTCTAGCGGGGAGCTCCTACAATGAGCAGTTCTTC.

The rearrangement joins TRBV19 to TRBJ1-5; no clear D. Germline values: CDR1 LNHDA, CDR2 SQIVND (reference sequence). The CDR3 contains 16 residues. The germline V and J ends were trimmed by 3 bases and 2 bases, with 14 bases remaining between them. The CDR3 here is CASSMVGLRGNQPQHF. As DNA, the CDR3 is TGTGCCAGTAGTATGGTAGGACTTAGGGGCAATCAGCCCCAGCATTTT.

This chain links TRBV27 with TRBJ2-5; tentatively, D is TRBD2 (6 bases). Germline V gene lookup returns CDR1 MNHEY and CDR2 SMNVEV (reference sequence). The ends were cut back, 11 bases at V and 9 bases at J, with 22 bases in the middle. The length of the CDR3 is 13 residues. The CDR3 loop reads CAGLIGSPMPQYF. CDR3 coding DNA: TGTGCCGGCCTTATCGGGAGCCCCATGCCCCAGTACTTC.

The gene calls are TRBV7-9 and TRBJ2-7; 10 positions agree with TRBD2. This CDR3 is 16 amino acids long. The V segment lost 5 bases and the J segment 3 bases; nucleotides outside the gene matches: 10. Germline-derived CDR1 and CDR2 are SEHNR and FQNEAQ (reference sequence). The CDR3 protein is CASSTYPSGSHYEQYF. The DNA of the CDR3 is TGTGCCAGCAGCACCTACCCTAGCGGGAGTCACTACGAGCAGTACTTC.

V and J are TRBV9 and TRBJ2-1, with 10 bases identical to TRBD2. The CDR3 totals 16 residues. The V gene's germline CDR1 is SGDLS and CDR2 YYNGEE. The J segment lost 8 bases and the V segment lost 4 bases, leaving 12 bases of the junction unmatched. The CDR3 DNA reads as TGTGCCAGCAGCCCGTCGACTAGCGGGTCTTGGGATGAGCAGTTCTTC. It codes for CASSPSTSGSWDEQFF.

This clone occurred once. The chain has TRBV6-6 and TRBJ2-1; perhaps TRBD1 as D (5 bases). The V end lost 6 bases, the J end lost 5 bases, and 11 bases lay between the germline ends. Germline V CDR1 and CDR2: MNHNY, SVGAGI (reference sequence). The CDR3 extends over 13 amino acids. This CDR3 is CASRRTFHNEQFF. DNA of the CDR3: TGTGCCAGCAGGCGGACATTTCACAATGAGCAGTTCTTC.

This sequence joins TRBV19 and TRBJ2-1, with TRBD1 matching over 9 bases. J gave up 2 bases and V 3 bases, and 2 bases lay outside the gene matches. The germline gives CDR1 LNHDA, CDR2 SQIVND (reference sequence). This CDR3 comprises 15 residues. For the CDR3, the DNA is TGTGCCAGTAGTATTGGACAGGGGACCTACAATGAGCAGTTCTTC. This sequence encodes CASSIGQGTYNEQFF.

The genes are TRBV27 and TRBJ2-7; 9 bases agree with TRBD2. J was trimmed by 1 base and V by 5 bases; bases with no gene match: 12. Germline V lookup: CDR1 MNHEY, CDR2 SMNVEV (reference sequence). CDR3 length: 17 amino acids. Here the CDR3 reads CASSPLAGGGGSYEQYF. Here the CDR3 DNA reads TGTGCCAGCAGTCCCCTGGCGGGAGGGGGAGGGTCCTACGAGCAGTACTTC.

This chain links TRBV28 with TRBJ2-1; D possibly corresponds to TRBD2 (5 bases). The length of the CDR3 is 12 residues. The germline V and J ends were trimmed by 5 bases and 7 bases, with 9 bases remaining between them. In germline, CDR1 is MDHEN, CDR2 SYDVKM. The CDR3 nucleotides are TGTGCCAGCAGTCGAGGGATGAATGAGCAGTTCTTC. Residues: CASSRGMNEQFF.

This sequence joins TRBV11-3 and TRBJ2-2; D not certain. The V and J ends lost 1 base and 7 bases respectively, with 10 bases between them. Germline values: CDR1 SGHNT, CDR2 YENEEA. The CDR3 runs to 14 residues. The CDR3 coding sequence is TGTGCCAGCAGCTTAGGCGGATACGACGGGGAGCTGTTTTTT. Translated, it gives CASSLGGYDGELFF.

This clone was observed a few times. V and J are TRBV18 and TRBJ2-7; 8 bases are shared with TRBD2. This CDR3 is 14 amino acids long. V was clipped by 3 bases and J by 5 bases; unmatched bases: 6. CDR1 and CDR2 (germline): KGHSH, LQKENI. The CDR3 DNA reads as TGTGCCAGCTCACCCGCGGGACTAGTAAACGAGCAGTACTTC. Protein product: CASSPAGLVNEQYF.

This chain uses TRBV28 with TRBJ1-5; TRBD1 matches 7 bases. V dropped 6 bases and J dropped 4; count of bases not matched to a gene: 12. Germline CDR1 and CDR2: MDHEN and SYDVKM. This CDR3 is 16 amino acids long. The CDR3 loop is CASRSPGTARNQPQHF. DNA of the CDR3: TGTGCCAGCAGATCACCCGGGACAGCTAGGAATCAGCCCCAGCATTTT.

The J gene is TRBJ1-5, the V gene TRBV11-2; unclear D gene. CDR1 and CDR2 (germline): SGHAT, FQNNGV. This CDR3 spans 15 amino acids. V lost 1 base, J lost 4 bases, and 11 bases lay in between. The CDR3 nucleotides are TGTGCCAGCAGCTTAGGTACAAACACAAATCAGCCCCAGCATTTT. Translating it yields CASSLGTNTNQPQHF.

The rearrangement links TRBV14 to TRBJ1-2; D may be TRBD1 (6 bases). This CDR3 contains 15 residues. CDR1 and CDR2 from the germline V gene are SGHDN and FVKESK. Between the trimmed V and J ends, which lost 3 bases and 4 bases, there was a span of 15 bases. The CDR3 here is CASSQGGQSFYGYTF. CDR3 nucleotides: TGTGCCAGCAGCCAGGGTGGACAGTCCTTCTATGGCTACACCTTC.

With respect to this clone: This sample includes further DNA sequences coding for the same CDR3. This chain joins TRBV5-6 and TRBJ2-7; D is undetermined. The CDR3 spans 13 residues. The V end was cut by 1 base, the J end by 0 bases, with 5 bases between. The germline V gene has CDR1 SGHDT and CDR2 YYEEEE. The CDR3, as DNA: TGTGCCAGCAGCTTGACAGCCTCCTACGAGCAGTACTTC. The encoded protein is CASSLTASYEQYF. Looking up the rest from reference TRBV5-6 and TRBJ2-7 gives the full variable domain: DAGVTQSPTHLIKTRGQQVTLRCSPKSGHDTVSWYQQALGQGPQFIFQYYEEEERQRGNFPDRFSGHQFPNYSSELNVNALLLGDSALYLCASSLTASYEQYFGPGTRLTVT.

The chain has TRBV19 and TRBJ1-2; D possibly corresponds to TRBD1 (6 bases). CDR3 length: 17 amino acids. The V end lost 3 bases, the J end lost 8 bases, and 25 bases lay between the germline ends. The germline V gene has CDR1 LNHDA and CDR2 SQIVND (reference sequence). This CDR3 is CASSISGGLGSGEGYTF. The DNA of the CDR3 is TGTGCCAGTAGTATCTCTGGGGGCCTAGGGAGTGGAGAAGGCTACACCTTC.

The count of this clone is one. Other DNA sequences of this sample code for an identical CDR3. This chain uses TRBV28 with TRBJ2-7; D not resolved. Germline CDR1 MDHEN, CDR2 SYDVKM. The V end lost 3 bases, the J end lost 4 bases, and 4 bases lay between the germline ends. The CDR3 runs to 11 residues. CDR3 protein: CASSLAYEQYF. The CDR3 bases are TGTGCCAGCAGTTTGGCGTACGAGCAGTACTTC.

This clone was observed a single time. The chain employs TRBV19 and TRBJ1-2; weak D call: TRBD1 (6 bases). V gave up 9 bases and J gave up 3 bases, with 17 bases separating them. Germline V CDR1 and CDR2: LNHDA, SQIVND (reference sequence). The CDR3 covers 14 residues. CDR3 sequence (DNA): TGTGCCAGCAAAAAGCAGGGGAGCGACTATGGCTACACCTTC. Amino acid sequence: CASKKQGSDYGYTF.

This chain joins TRBV4-3 and TRBJ1-2; D uncertain. The CDR3 spans 12 residues. Germline V gene lookup returns CDR1 LGHNA and CDR2 YSLEER. Trimming cost V 0 bases and J 9 bases, with 8 bases left between them. CDR3 sequence: CASSQDYHSYTF. In DNA form, the CDR3 reads TGCGCCAGCAGCCAAGATTACCACAGCTACACCTTC.

This clone was detected once. The rearrangement uses TRBV12-3 or TRBV12-4 and TRBJ2-2; D is uncertain. This CDR3 contains 13 residues. V lost 2 bases, J lost 1 base, and 2 bases lay in between. This CDR3 reads CASSLLNTGELFF. The CDR3 DNA reads as TGTGCCAGCAGTTTACTGAACACCGGGGAGCTGTTTTTT.

The chain joins TRBV7-9 to TRBJ1-3; D is uncertain. The CDR3 has 16 amino acids. CDR1 is SEHNR and CDR2 is FQNEAQ in the germline V gene (reference sequence). V was pared by 6 bases and J by 0 bases, with 15 bases between. CDR3 DNA sequence: TGTGCCAGCAGGACAACCAGTGCCGGCTCTGGAAACACCATATATTTT. It is translated as CASRTTSAGSGNTIYF.

The chain links TRBV28 to TRBJ2-2, with TRBD1 identical over 7 bases. Trimming took 4 bases from V and 6 from J; bases not matched to a gene: 5. Per the germline V gene, CDR1 is MDHEN and CDR2 is SYDVKM. The CDR3 loop spans 14 amino acids. Here the CDR3 reads CASSSHGTAGELFF. CDR3 coding DNA: TGTGCCAGCAGTTCTCATGGGACAGCCGGGGAGCTGTTTTTT.

This sequence joins TRBV5-8 and TRBJ2-3; D ambiguous. Trimming cost V 0 bases and J 5 bases, with 10 bases left between them. This CDR3 has 14 amino acids. Germline V CDR1 and CDR2: SGHTS, YDEGEE. The CDR3 reads CASSLASLVDTQYF. CDR3 coding DNA: TGTGCCAGCAGCTTGGCCTCCTTGGTAGATACGCAGTATTTT.

The V gene is TRBV21-1, the J gene TRBJ2-7; the DNA was not compared with TRBD1, the D call given in the table. TRBV21-1 counts as a pseudogene. There are 14 residues in the CDR3. CDR3 coding DNA: TGTGCCAGCAGCAAAGAGGGACAGGAATGCGAGCAGTACTTC. Amino acids: CASSKEGQECEQYF.

This chain links TRBV5-1 with TRBJ2-5, with a weak D call TRBD2 (5 bases). This CDR3 is built from 16 residues. The ends were cut back, 0 bases at V and 3 bases at J, with 15 bases in the middle. Per germline, CDR1 SGHRS and CDR2 YFSETQ. The CDR3 nucleotides read TGCGCCAGCAGCTTGGCCCAGGTGAAGGGAGAAGAGACCCAGTACTTC. Translation: CASSLAQVKGEETQYF.

V usage is TRBV6-5 and J usage is TRBJ1-1, with D uncertain. The germline CDR1 and CDR2 sequences are MNHEY and SVGAGI. CDR3 size: 13 residues. Trimming stripped 4 bases from V and 4 bases from J, with 10 bases between. As DNA, the CDR3 is TGTGCCAGCAGTTCAATAGGGAGCACTGAAGCTTTCTTT. This codes for CASSSIGSTEAFF.

The chain couples TRBV28 to TRBJ1-6, with a possible D match to TRBD1 (6 bases). Trimming took off 5 bases at V and 3 bases at J, with 11 bases between the two ends. The CDR3 is 15 amino acids. The germline V gene encodes CDR1 MDHEN and CDR2 SYDVKM. CDR3 in DNA: TGTGCCAGCAGTCCACAGGGCTACTATAATTCACCCCTCCACTTT. This codes for CASSPQGYYNSPLHF.